The 32 T cell receptor beta chains reported below all come from one sample, sequenced in a study of blood T cell repertoires in COVID-19 (dated by TCRdb to 2018 to 2021). The library was prepared using the immunoSEQ multiplex PCR assay. TCRdb took over this immuneACCESS table, retaining in-frame rearrangements with V and J assigned. Such tables are incomplete; in checked studies, under half of the missing clones stem from an unresolved V gene, and the remainder is unexplained. The sample table holds about 110,000 clones, of which nearly 80% were seen once. Around 16% of the sample is in the top ten clones. Sample: peripheral blood. The receptors originated from an elderly woman with active or convalescent COVID-19.

V is TRBV5-1 and J is TRBJ2-3, with 10 bases identical to TRBD2. The CDR3 is 15 amino acids. Germline values: CDR1 SGHRS, CDR2 YFSETQ. J gave up 6 bases and V 5 bases, and 9 bases lay outside the gene matches. CDR3 bases: TGCGCCAGCAGGACTAGCGGGCGGGGGGGGGATACGCAGTATTTT. Encoded protein: CASRTSGRGGDTQYF.

The V gene is TRBV11-2, the J gene TRBJ1-6; D remains unclear. Trimming left V 2 bases short and J 9 bases short, with 14 bases between. This CDR3 region has 15 residues. The germline gives CDR1 SGHAT, CDR2 FQNNGV. CDR3 in DNA: TGTGCCAGCAGCTTAATTGAGGGCTTGGGTTCACCCCTCCACTTT. It translates to CASSLIEGLGSPLHF.

This clone was counted only a few times. The rearrangement joins TRBV29-1 to TRBJ1-1; 7 bases match TRBD1. This CDR3 contains 14 residues. The germline V gene encodes CDR1 SQVTM and CDR2 ANQGSEA. V was pared by 5 bases and J by 3 bases, with 9 bases of the junction left unmatched. CDR3 nucleotides: TGCAGCGTTAAAGGGGGCCGGCTGGACACTGAAGCTTTCTTT. The encoded protein is CSVKGGRLDTEAFF.

The chain is built from TRBV4-1 and TRBJ1-2, with unresolved D. Germline CDR1 is MGHRA and CDR2 is YSYEKL. The V end lost 0 bases, the J end lost 7 bases, and 18 bases lay between the germline ends. The CDR3 totals 16 residues. The CDR3 sequence: CASSQDSSSGTAGYTF. The CDR3 DNA sequence: TGCGCCAGCAGCCAAGATTCCTCCTCGGGAACGGCTGGCTACACCTTC.

This sequence joins TRBV7-9 and TRBJ1-2; D remains ambiguous. This CDR3 is 13 amino acids long. V was clipped by 2 bases and J by 2 bases, with 6 bases between them. Germline CDR1 SEHNR, CDR2 FQNEAQ (reference sequence). For the CDR3, the DNA is TGTGCCAGCAGCTTAACAGTGAACTATGGCTACACCTTC. Translation: CASSLTVNYGYTF.

The CDR3 DNA reads TGTGCCAGCAGACCTTGGACAGGGGGCACAGATACGCAGTATTTT. Its protein is CASRPWTGGTDTQYF. The rearrangement uses TRBV6-2 or TRBV6-3 and TRBJ2-3, with 9 bases identical to TRBD1. The CDR3 spans 15 residues. The junction had 5 bases not matched to a gene; V was cut back by 6 bases and J by 1 base. The germline CDR1 and CDR2 sequences are MNHEY and SVGEGT.

The chain joins TRBV10-3 to TRBJ2-5; weak D call: TRBD1 (6 bases). The CDR3 is made up of 14 amino acids. The germline CDR1 and CDR2 sequences are ENHRY and SYGVKD. V lost 4 bases and J lost 5, with 14 bases in between. The CDR3 sequence: CAISVQGAAETQYF. The CDR3 DNA follows: TGTGCCATCAGTGTACAGGGCGCTGCGGAGACCCAGTACTTC.

The chain employs TRBV7-2 and TRBJ2-7; 7 bases map to TRBD1. J lost 2 bases, V lost 4 bases, and 5 bases had no gene match. The CDR3 length is 14 residues. Germline V gene lookup returns CDR1 SGHTA and CDR2 FQGNSA. Here the CDR3 DNA reads TGTGCCAGCAGCTACCGACAGGGTCCCTACGAGCAGTACTTC. This sequence encodes CASSYRQGPYEQYF.

This clone has just a few counts. The chain links TRBV7-3 to TRBJ2-1; the match to TRBD1 covers 7 bases. The trim removed 2 bases at V and 4 bases at J, leaving 5 bases unmatched. Germline loops: CDR1 SGHTA, CDR2 FQGTGA. The CDR3 extends over 15 amino acids. In DNA form, the CDR3 reads TGTGCCAGCAGCTTAGTGGCAGGGGGTTACAATGAGCAGTTCTTC. Amino acid sequence: CASSLVAGGYNEQFF.

The chain is built from TRBV29-1 and TRBJ2-1; TRBD2 aligns across 14 bases. This CDR3 has 18 residues. The J segment lost 2 bases and the V segment lost 7 bases, leaving 13 bases of the junction unmatched. CDR1 SQVTM and CDR2 ANQGSEA come from the germline V gene. CDR3 nucleotide sequence: TGCAGCGGTTACCTCGTGGGACTAGCGGGAGTACCCTACAATGAGCAGTTCTTC. Amino acid sequence: CSGYLVGLAGVPYNEQFF.

This chain joins TRBV7-2 and TRBJ2-5; weak D call: TRBD1 (5 bases). Germline V gene lookup returns CDR1 SGHTA and CDR2 FQGNSA. Trimming pared 0 bases from V and 5 bases from J, leaving 10 bases between. This CDR3 comprises 14 residues. CDR3 loop: CASSLAAGLETQYF. The CDR3 coding sequence is TGTGCCAGCAGCTTAGCAGCAGGGTTGGAGACCCAGTACTTC.

The genes are TRBV9 and TRBJ1-1, with TRBD1 matching over 7 bases. Unmatched junction bases numbered 14, after V lost 4 bases and J lost 2 bases. This CDR3 comprises 17 residues. CDR1 is SGDLS, CDR2 YYNGEE, per germline. The CDR3 here is CASSPPLGQAENTEAFF. The CDR3 coding sequence is TGTGCCAGCAGCCCACCCCTCGGACAGGCTGAAAACACTGAAGCTTTCTTT.

The chain carries TRBV7-2 and TRBJ2-5, with a tentative D call TRBD1 (5 bases). The CDR3 consists of 15 residues. V gave up 2 bases and J gave up 2 bases, with 12 bases separating them. CDR1 and CDR2 (germline): SGHTA, FQGNSA. The CDR3 DNA follows: TGTGCCAGCAGCTTATTGTGGGGCCAACAAGAGACCCAGTACTTC. Translated, it gives CASSLLWGQQETQYF.

The V and J genes are TRBV18 and TRBJ1-1; the match to TRBD1 covers 7 bases. The V segment lost 0 bases and the J segment 10 bases; nucleotides outside the gene matches: 11. CDR3 size: 15 residues. Germline V CDR1 and CDR2: KGHSH, LQKENI. CDR3 region: CASSPPNNRGVVAFF. The CDR3 DNA reads TGTGCCAGCTCACCACCGAACAACAGGGGTGTGGTAGCTTTCTTT.

The chain combines TRBV19 with TRBJ1-5, with a weak D call TRBD1 (5 bases). V was cut by 5 bases and J by 8 bases, with 13 bases left in between. The CDR3 is made up of 13 amino acids. The germline gives CDR1 LNHDA, CDR2 SQIVND (reference sequence). CDR3 amino acids: CASSWDSSEPQHF. In DNA form, the CDR3 reads TGTGCCAGTAGTTGGGACTCTTCTGAGCCCCAGCATTTT.

The chain employs TRBV4-2 and TRBJ2-7; 8 bases align to TRBD2. Germline loops: CDR1 LGHNA, CDR2 YNFKEQ. Germline trimming cut 4 bases from V and 2 bases from J; bases unmatched to any gene: 10. The CDR3 runs to 16 residues. The CDR3 here is CASSLGGRQSPYEQYF. The CDR3 nucleotides read TGTGCCAGCAGCCTCGGCGGGAGGCAGTCCCCCTACGAGCAGTACTTC.

This chain connects TRBV11-2 to TRBJ2-1; 8 bases align to TRBD1. Germline-derived CDR1 and CDR2 are SGHAT and FQNNGV. The CDR3 totals 15 residues. V lost 8 bases to trimming and J lost 6 bases; unmatched junction nucleotides: 12. CDR3 nucleotide sequence: TGTGCCAGCCGACGAAACAGGGGGTCGGTCAATGAGCAGTTCTTC. This encodes CASRRNRGSVNEQFF.

The chain uses TRBV15 and TRBJ2-3, with 7 bases identical to TRBD2. Germline trimming cut 1 base from V and 3 bases from J; bases unmatched to any gene: 7. The CDR3 loop spans 16 amino acids. Germline V gene lookup returns CDR1 LNHNV and CDR2 YYDKDF (reference sequence). The CDR3 loop reads CATSRVRTRITDTQYF. The CDR3 DNA sequence: TGTGCCACCAGCAGAGTTAGGACTAGAATAACAGATACGCAGTATTTT.

CDR3 sequence reads: CASSEAGRVGTEAFF. The CDR3 DNA sequence: TGTGCCAGCAGTGAAGCGGGCAGGGTGGGCACTGAAGCTTTCTTT. V usage is TRBV2 and J usage is TRBJ1-1, with D perhaps TRBD1 (5 bases). The CDR3 has 15 amino acids. V lost 0 bases and J 4 bases, leaving 12 bases between the germline ends. Per the germline V gene, CDR1 is SNHLY and CDR2 is FYNNEI.

This chain connects TRBV4-2 to TRBJ2-3, with 13 bases that match TRBD2. The J segment lost 1 base and the V segment lost 1 base, leaving 5 bases of the junction unmatched. CDR1 and CDR2 (germline): LGHNA, YNFKEQ. CDR3 length equals 18 residues. CDR3 amino acids: CASSQGTSGRGGTDTQYF. CDR3 nucleotides: TGTGCCAGCAGCCAAGGAACTAGCGGGAGGGGAGGCACAGATACGCAGTATTTT.

Comments on this clone: Different DNA sequences within this sample yield the same CDR3. J is TRBJ1-1 and V is TRBV28; a possible D gene is TRBD1 (5 bases). The CDR3 covers 12 residues. CDR1 is MDHEN and CDR2 is SYDVKM in the germline V gene. V was cut by 2 bases and J by 7 bases, with 8 bases left in between. Here the CDR3 DNA reads TGTGCCAGCAGTTTAGGGAGGGGTGAAGCTTTCTTT. Its protein product is CASSLGRGEAFF.

The J gene is TRBJ2-5, the V gene TRBV6-5; D might be TRBD2 (6 bases). The V gene's germline CDR1 is MNHEY and CDR2 SVGAGI. V lost 0 bases and J lost 5, with 7 bases in between. The CDR3 sequence is 13 residues long. This CDR3 reads CASSYSEGETQYF. DNA of the CDR3: TGTGCCAGCAGTTACTCGGAGGGGGAGACCCAGTACTTC.

This clone was seen a handful of times. The chain links TRBV20-1 to TRBJ2-1, with D perhaps matching TRBD2 (5 bases). V dropped 5 bases and J dropped 12 bases, with 11 bases sitting between them. Germline assignment: CDR1 DFQATT and CDR2 SNEGSKA (reference sequence). The CDR3 is 10 residues long. In nucleotides, the CDR3 is TGCAGTGCTGTAATTAGCGCGCAGTTCTTC. Translation gives CSAVISAQFF.

This clone occurred a few times. The chain is built from TRBV18 and TRBJ1-5; 7 bases agree with TRBD1. CDR1 and CDR2 (germline): KGHSH, LQKENI. The CDR3 loop spans 15 amino acids. The V gene end was trimmed by 6 bases and the J gene end by 0 bases; junction bases not matched to a gene: 5. CDR3 nucleotides: TGTGCCAGCTCGCGTCAGGGGGATAGCAATCAGCCCCAGCATTTT. Protein: CASSRQGDSNQPQHF.

The V gene is TRBV2, the J gene TRBJ2-3; 8 bases map to TRBD2. V was clipped by 3 bases and J by 7 bases; unmatched bases: 6. The CDR3 has 14 residues. Germline V gene sequence: CDR1 SNHLY, CDR2 FYNNEI. CDR3 protein: CASSESLAGNTQYF. DNA of the CDR3: TGTGCCAGCAGTGAGTCGTTAGCGGGAAATACGCAGTATTTT.

This clone occurred once. The chain is built from TRBV9 and TRBJ2-7; 8 bases agree with TRBD2. Unmatched junction bases numbered 11, after V lost 4 bases and J lost 5 bases. The CDR3 sequence is 15 residues long. Germline V gene data show CDR1 as SGDLS and CDR2 as YYNGEE. CDR3 protein: CASSPDIGRVHEQYF. The CDR3 coding sequence is TGTGCCAGCAGCCCAGATATCGGGAGGGTCCACGAGCAGTACTTC.

This clone was counted once. The chain recombines TRBV5-4 with TRBJ2-1; 13 bases align to TRBD2. The J segment lost 8 bases and the V segment lost 10 bases, leaving 12 bases of the junction unmatched. The CDR3 is 15 residues long. Germline lookup yields CDR1 SGHNT and CDR2 YYREEE (reference sequence). The CDR3 nucleotides are TGTGCCTCGACCCCACTAGCGGGAGGGCCCCATGAGCAGTTCTTC. It codes for CASTPLAGGPHEQFF.

This clone came up once. The gene calls are TRBV27 and TRBJ2-3; TRBD2 matches 8 bases. V lost 5 bases to trimming and J lost 2 bases; unmatched junction nucleotides: 9. Germline V CDR1 and CDR2: MNHEY, SMNVEV (reference sequence). This CDR3 spans 16 amino acids. CDR3 sequence: CASSLRDGRVTDTQYF. The CDR3 nucleotides read TGTGCCAGCAGTCTGAGGGACGGGAGGGTCACAGATACGCAGTATTTT.

Only a few counts were recorded for this clone. V gene TRBV30 combines with J gene TRBJ1-1, with D possibly matching TRBD1 (5 bases). This CDR3 is built from 12 residues. Germline assignment: CDR1 GTSNPN and CDR2 SVGIG (reference sequence). Trimming cost V 1 base and J 5 bases, with 8 bases left between them. CDR3 amino acids: CAWSAEGTEAFF. The DNA for the CDR3 is TGTGCCTGGAGTGCGGAGGGGACTGAAGCTTTCTTT.

This chain joins TRBV30 and TRBJ1-5, with TRBD1 matching over 8 bases. The CDR3 spans 15 residues. Germline values: CDR1 GTSNPN, CDR2 SVGIG (reference sequence). V was clipped by 1 base and J by 3 bases; unmatched bases: 5. The CDR3 loop reads CAWSGGQGYNQPQHF. The CDR3 bases are TGTGCCTGGAGTGGCGGACAGGGCTACAATCAGCCCCAGCATTTT.

This clone has just a few counts. This chain joins TRBV2 and TRBJ2-2, with 11 bases lining up with TRBD2. This CDR3 region has 16 residues. V was clipped by 3 bases and J by 4 bases; unmatched bases: 4. Germline lookup yields CDR1 SNHLY and CDR2 FYNNEI. Here the CDR3 reads CASSEIAGGITGELFF. CDR3 DNA: TGTGCCAGCAGTGAGATAGCGGGAGGGATCACCGGGGAGCTGTTTTTT.

This clone turned up a few times. The V call is TRBV6-2 or TRBV6-3, the J call TRBJ2-7; possibly TRBD2 for D (6 bases). Trimming left V 5 bases short and J 4 bases short, with 18 bases between. The CDR3 loop spans 15 amino acids. Germline loops: CDR1 MNHEY, CDR2 SVGEGT. CDR3 amino acids: CASSPFSGALYEQYF. DNA for the CDR3: TGTGCCAGCAGTCCCTTTTCGGGAGCATTATACGAGCAGTACTTC.